Shown below are 8 T cell receptor beta chains from a single sample sequenced in a study of cytomegalovirus exposure and HLA in healthy donors. PCR primers comprised 60 Vbeta and 13 Jbeta primers. Sequencing used immunoSEQ multiplex PCR; TCRdb keeps in-frame clones, though not all of them. The repertoire holds about 120,000 clones, with about 83% as singletons. The sample taken for sequencing was PBMCs. These receptor sequences come from a woman in her thirties or forties in good health and CMV-seropositive.

Here the CDR3 reads CASSSGLAGGREQYF. As DNA, the CDR3 is TGTGCCAGCAGCTCGGGACTAGCGGGAGGGCGCGAGCAGTACTTC. The gene calls are TRBV5-4 and TRBJ2-7, with 16 bases identical to TRBD2. The trim removed 3 bases at V and 6 bases at J, leaving 3 bases unmatched. Germline V gene lookup returns CDR1 SGHNT and CDR2 YYREEE (reference sequence). This CDR3 is built from 15 residues.

This chain links TRBV5-8 with TRBJ2-7; D possibly corresponds to TRBD1 (5 bases). Looked up from germline, CDR1 is SGHTS and CDR2 is YDEGEE. The CDR3 covers 13 residues. Deletions cut 5 bases from V and 5 bases from J, with 14 bases between. In DNA form, the CDR3 reads TGTGCCAGCAGAAGGAAGGGGCTGAACGAGCAGTACTTC. As protein: CASRRKGLNEQYF.

This chain joins TRBV7-9 and TRBJ1-2, with TRBD1 as a possible D gene (5 bases). Germline lookup yields CDR1 SEHNR and CDR2 FQNEAQ (reference sequence). CDR3 length equals 14 residues. The V end lost 3 bases, the J end lost 3 bases, and 11 bases lay between the germline ends. The CDR3 sequence is CASSLSQGYYGYTF. CDR3 bases: TGTGCCAGCAGCTTGTCCCAGGGATACTATGGCTACACCTTC.

The chain couples TRBV19 to TRBJ2-1, with D tentatively TRBD2 (5 bases). CDR1 and CDR2 from the germline V gene are LNHDA and SQIVND (reference sequence). V gave up 7 bases and J gave up 9 bases, with 19 bases separating them. CDR3 length: 14 amino acids. The CDR3 sequence is CASTPGIRLTEQFF. As DNA, the CDR3 is TGTGCCAGTACCCCGGGGATTAGGCTGACTGAGCAGTTCTTC.

The chain joins TRBV9 to TRBJ2-5; 8 bases are shared with TRBD1. The DNA matches TRBJ2-7 better at its end, which makes the J call doubtful. Germline V gives CDR1 SGDLS, CDR2 YYNGEE. The CDR3 is 17 amino acids. The CDR3 region has the DNA TGTGCCAGCAGCTCAACCCAATACGACAGGGGACTCTACGAGCAGTACTTC. Its protein is CASSSTQYDRGLYEQYF.

The chain joins TRBV5-8 to TRBJ1-2, with no clear D. The V and J ends lost 0 bases and 4 bases respectively, with 16 bases between them. Germline-derived CDR1 and CDR2 are SGHTS and YDEGEE. The CDR3 loop spans 16 amino acids. The CDR3 here is CASSLALTLSGYGYTF. CDR3 nucleotide sequence: TGTGCCAGCAGCTTGGCTCTCACGCTTTCGGGCTATGGCTACACCTTC.

This chain links TRBV5-4 with TRBJ1-1; 12 bases align to TRBD1. The J segment lost 4 bases and the V segment lost 4 bases, leaving 5 bases of the junction unmatched. Germline V gene sequence: CDR1 SGHNT, CDR2 YYREEE (reference sequence). CDR3 length: 15 amino acids. CDR3 nucleotide sequence: TGTGCCAGCAGCCGCCCGGGACAGGGGGCCACTGAAGCTTTCTTT. It specifies CASSRPGQGATEAFF.

CDR3 DNA: TGTGCCAGCAGCTTTGGCGGCCAGAGAGAGACCCAGTACTTC. Translating it yields CASSFGGQRETQYF. The gene calls are TRBV7-6 and TRBJ2-5; D is undetermined. CDR1 is SGHVS and CDR2 is FNYEAQ in the germline V gene. CDR3 length: 14 amino acids. V was cut by 3 bases and J by 4 bases, with 12 bases left in between.